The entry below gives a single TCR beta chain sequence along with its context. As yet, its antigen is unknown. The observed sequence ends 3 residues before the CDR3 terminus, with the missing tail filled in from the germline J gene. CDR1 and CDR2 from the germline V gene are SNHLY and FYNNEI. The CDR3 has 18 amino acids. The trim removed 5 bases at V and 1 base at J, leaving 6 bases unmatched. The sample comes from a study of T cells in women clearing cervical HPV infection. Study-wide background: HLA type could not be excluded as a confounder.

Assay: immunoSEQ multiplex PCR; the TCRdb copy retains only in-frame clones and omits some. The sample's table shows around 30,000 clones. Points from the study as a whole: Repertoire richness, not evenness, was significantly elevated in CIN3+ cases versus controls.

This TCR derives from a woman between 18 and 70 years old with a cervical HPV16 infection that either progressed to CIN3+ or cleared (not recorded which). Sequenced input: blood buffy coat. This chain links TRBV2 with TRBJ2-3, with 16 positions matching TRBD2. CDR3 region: CASSRRGLAGGGTDTQYF. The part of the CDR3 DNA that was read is TGTGCCAGCAGTCGTCGGGGACTAGCGGGGGGGGGCACAGATACG.